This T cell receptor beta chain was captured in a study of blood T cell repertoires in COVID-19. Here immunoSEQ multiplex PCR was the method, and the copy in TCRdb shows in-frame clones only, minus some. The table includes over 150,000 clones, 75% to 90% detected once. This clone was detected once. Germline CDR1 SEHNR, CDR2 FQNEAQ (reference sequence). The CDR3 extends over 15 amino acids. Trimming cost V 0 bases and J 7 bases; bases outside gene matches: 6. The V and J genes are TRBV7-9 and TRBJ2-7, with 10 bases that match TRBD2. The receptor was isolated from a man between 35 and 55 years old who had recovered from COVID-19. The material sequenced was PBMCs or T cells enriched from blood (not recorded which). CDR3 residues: CASSLASGRVGEQYF. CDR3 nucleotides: TGTGCCAGCAGCTTAGCGAGCGGGAGGGTTGGGGAGCAGTACTTC.